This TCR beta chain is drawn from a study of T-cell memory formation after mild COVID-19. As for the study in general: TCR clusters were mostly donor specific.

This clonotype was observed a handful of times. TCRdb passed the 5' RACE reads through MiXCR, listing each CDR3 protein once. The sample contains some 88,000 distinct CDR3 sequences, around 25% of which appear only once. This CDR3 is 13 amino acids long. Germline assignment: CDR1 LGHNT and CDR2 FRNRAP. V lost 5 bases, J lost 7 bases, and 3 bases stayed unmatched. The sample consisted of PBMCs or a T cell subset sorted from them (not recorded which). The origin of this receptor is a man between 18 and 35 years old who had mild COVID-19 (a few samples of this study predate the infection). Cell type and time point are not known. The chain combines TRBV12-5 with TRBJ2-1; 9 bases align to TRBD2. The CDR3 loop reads CASGSGGRNEQFF. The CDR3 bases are TGTGCTAGTGGTAGCGGGGGGCGAAATGAGCAGTTCTTC.